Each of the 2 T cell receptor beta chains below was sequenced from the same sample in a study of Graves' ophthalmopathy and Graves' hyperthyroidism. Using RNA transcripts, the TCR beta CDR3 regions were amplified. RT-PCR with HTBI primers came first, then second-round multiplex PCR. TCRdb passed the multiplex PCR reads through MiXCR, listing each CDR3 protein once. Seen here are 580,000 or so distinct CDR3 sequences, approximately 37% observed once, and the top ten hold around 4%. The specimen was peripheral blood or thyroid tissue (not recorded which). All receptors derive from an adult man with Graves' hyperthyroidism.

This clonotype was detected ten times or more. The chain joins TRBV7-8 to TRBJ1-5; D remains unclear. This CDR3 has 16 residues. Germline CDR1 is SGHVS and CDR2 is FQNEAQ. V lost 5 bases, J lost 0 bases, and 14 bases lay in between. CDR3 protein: CASSQAPYDSNQPQHF. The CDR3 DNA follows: TGTGCCAGCAGCCAAGCCCCCTACGATAGCAATCAGCCCCAGCATTTT.

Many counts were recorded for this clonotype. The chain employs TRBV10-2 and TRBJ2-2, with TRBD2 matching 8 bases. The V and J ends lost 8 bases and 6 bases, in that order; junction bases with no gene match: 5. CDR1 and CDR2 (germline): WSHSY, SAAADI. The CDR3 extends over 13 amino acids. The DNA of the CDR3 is TGCGCCAGCGGGGCAGCGGGAGCCGGGGAGCTGTTTTTT. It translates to CASGAAGAGELFF.